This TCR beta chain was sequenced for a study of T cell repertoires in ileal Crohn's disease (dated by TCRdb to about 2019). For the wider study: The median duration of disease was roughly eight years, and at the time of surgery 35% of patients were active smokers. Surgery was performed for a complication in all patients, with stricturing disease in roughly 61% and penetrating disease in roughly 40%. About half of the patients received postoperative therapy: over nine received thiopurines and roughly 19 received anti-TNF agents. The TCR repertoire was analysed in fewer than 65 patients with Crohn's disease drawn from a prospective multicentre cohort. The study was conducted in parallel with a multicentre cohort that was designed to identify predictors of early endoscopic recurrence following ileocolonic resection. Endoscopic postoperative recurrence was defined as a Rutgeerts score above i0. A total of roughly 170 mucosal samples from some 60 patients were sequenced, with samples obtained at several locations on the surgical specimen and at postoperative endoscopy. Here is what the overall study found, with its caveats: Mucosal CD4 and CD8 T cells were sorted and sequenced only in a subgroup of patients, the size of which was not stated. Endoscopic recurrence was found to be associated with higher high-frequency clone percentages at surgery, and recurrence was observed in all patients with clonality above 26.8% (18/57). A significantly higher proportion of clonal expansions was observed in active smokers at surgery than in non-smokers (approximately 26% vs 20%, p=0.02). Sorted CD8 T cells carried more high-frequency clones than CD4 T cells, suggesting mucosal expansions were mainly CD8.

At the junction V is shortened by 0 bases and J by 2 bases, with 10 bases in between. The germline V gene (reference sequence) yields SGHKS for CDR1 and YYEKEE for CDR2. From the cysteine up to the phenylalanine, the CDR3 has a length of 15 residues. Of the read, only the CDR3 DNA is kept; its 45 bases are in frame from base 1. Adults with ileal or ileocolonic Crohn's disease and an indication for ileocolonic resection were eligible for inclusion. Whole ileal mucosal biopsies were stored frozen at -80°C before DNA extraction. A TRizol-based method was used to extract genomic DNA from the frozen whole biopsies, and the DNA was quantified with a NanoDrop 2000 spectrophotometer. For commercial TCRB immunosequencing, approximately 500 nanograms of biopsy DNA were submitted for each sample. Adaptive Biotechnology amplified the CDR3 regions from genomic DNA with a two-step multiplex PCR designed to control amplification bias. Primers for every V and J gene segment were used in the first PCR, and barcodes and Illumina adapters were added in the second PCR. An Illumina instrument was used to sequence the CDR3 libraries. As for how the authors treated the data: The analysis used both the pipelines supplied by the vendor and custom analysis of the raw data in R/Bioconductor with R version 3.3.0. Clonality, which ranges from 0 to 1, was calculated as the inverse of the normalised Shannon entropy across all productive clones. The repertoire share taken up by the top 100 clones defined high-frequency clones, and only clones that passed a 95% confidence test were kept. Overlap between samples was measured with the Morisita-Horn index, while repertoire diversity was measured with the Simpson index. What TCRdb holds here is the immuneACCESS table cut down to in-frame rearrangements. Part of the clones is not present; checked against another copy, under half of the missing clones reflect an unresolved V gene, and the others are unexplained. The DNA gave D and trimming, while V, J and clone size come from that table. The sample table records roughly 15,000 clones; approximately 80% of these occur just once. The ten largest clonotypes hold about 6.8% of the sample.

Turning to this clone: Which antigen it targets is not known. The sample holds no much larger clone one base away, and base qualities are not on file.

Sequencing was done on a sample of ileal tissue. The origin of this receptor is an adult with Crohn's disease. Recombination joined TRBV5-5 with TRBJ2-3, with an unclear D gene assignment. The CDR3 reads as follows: CASSLGPRDTDTQYF. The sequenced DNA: TGTGCCAGCAGCTTGGGCCCACGCGACACAGATACGCAGTATTTT.